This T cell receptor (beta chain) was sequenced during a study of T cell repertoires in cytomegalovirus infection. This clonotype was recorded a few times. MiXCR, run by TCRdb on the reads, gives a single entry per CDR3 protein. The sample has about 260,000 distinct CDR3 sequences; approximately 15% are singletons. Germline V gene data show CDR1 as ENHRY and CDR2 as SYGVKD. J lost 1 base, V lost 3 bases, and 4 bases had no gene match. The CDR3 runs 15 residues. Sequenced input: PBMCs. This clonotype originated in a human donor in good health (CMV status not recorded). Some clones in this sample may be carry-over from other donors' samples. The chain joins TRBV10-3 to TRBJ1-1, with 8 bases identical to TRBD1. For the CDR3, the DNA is TGTGCCATCAGTGACCCCGGACAGGGGAACACTGAAGCTTTCTTT. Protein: CAISDPGQGNTEAFF.